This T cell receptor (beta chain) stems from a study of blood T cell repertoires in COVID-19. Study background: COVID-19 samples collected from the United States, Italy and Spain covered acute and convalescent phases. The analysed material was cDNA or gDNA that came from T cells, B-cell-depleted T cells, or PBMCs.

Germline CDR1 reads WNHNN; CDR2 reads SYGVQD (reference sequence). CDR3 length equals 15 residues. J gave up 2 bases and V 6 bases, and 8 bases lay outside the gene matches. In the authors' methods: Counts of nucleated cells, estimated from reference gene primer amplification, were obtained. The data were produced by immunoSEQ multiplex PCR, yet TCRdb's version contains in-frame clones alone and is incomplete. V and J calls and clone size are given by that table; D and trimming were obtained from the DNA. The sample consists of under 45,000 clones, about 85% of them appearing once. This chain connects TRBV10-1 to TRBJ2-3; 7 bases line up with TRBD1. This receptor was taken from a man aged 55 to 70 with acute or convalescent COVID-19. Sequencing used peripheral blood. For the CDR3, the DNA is TGCGCCAGCAGCCCAGGGACAGCTAACACAGATACGCAGTATTTT. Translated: CASSPGTANTDTQYF.